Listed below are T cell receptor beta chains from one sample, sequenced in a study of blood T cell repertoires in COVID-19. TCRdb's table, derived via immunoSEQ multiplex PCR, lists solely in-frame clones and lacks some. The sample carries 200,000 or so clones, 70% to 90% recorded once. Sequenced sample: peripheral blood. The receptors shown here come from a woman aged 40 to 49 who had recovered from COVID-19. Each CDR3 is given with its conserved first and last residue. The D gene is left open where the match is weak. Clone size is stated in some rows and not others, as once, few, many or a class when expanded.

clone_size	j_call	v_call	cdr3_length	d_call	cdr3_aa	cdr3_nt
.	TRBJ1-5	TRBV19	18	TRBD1	CASSIRAGDRGFDQPQHF	TGTGCCAGTAGTATAAGAGCGGGCGACAGGGGTTTTGATCAGCCCCAGCATTTT
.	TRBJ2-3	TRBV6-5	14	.	CASSYGRGADTQYF	TGTGCCAGCAGTTACGGCAGGGGGGCAGATACGCAGTATTTT
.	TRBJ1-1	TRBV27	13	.	CASSPILNTEAFF	TGTGCCAGCAGCCCTATATTGAACACTGAAGCTTTCTTT
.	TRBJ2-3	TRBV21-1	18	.	CASSPVGGEREQSDTQYF	TGTGCCAGCAGCCCCGTCGGGGGGGAGCGGGAGCAGTCAGATACGCAGTATTTT
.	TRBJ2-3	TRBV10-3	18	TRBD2	CATQWQTSGREGPDTQYF	TGTGCCACCCAGTGGCAGACTAGCGGGAGGGAGGGCCCAGATACGCAGTATTTT
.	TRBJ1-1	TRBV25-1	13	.	CASSDSARTEAFF	TGTGCCAGCAGTGATAGTGCAAGAACTGAAGCTTTCTTT
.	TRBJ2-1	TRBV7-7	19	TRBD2	CASSPPGLPFKALYNEQFF	TGTGCCAGCAGCCCGCCGGGACTACCGTTTAAGGCGTTATACAATGAGCAGTTCTTC
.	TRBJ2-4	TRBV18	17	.	CASSPPTGFHAKNIQYF	TGTGCCAGCTCACCACCGACGGGGTTCCACGCCAAAAACATTCAGTACTTC
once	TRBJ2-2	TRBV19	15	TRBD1	CASTPGQVNTGELFF	TGTGCCAGTACCCCGGGACAGGTAAACACCGGGGAGCTGTTTTTT
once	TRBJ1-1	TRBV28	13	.	CASMTDMNTEAFF	TGTGCCAGCATGACAGACATGAACACTGAAGCTTTCTTT
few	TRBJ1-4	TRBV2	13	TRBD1	CASRRTGEEKLFF	TGTGCCAGCAGGCGGACAGGGGAGGAAAAACTGTTTTTT
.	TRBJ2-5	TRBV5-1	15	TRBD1	CASSRSDRDEETQYF	TGCGCCAGCAGCCGCTCCGACAGGGACGAAGAGACCCAGTACTTC
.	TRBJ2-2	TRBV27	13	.	CASSLTRTGELFF	TGTGCCAGCAGTTTAACGAGGACCGGGGAGCTGTTTTTT
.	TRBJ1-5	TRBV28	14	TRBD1	CASSLGQGNQPQHF	TGTGCCAGCAGTCTGGGACAGGGAAATCAGCCCCAGCATTTT
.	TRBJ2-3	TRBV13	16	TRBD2	CASSLLGGLVGYTQYF	TGTGCCAGCAGCTTATTAGGGGGACTAGTCGGATATACGCAGTATTTT
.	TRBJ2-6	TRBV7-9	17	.	CASSFGQGITGANVLTF	TGTGCCAGCAGCTTCGGGCAGGGTATTACTGGGGCCAACGTCCTGACTTTC
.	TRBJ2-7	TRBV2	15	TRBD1	CASSEADRVTYEQYF	TGTGCCAGCAGTGAAGCAGACAGGGTGACCTACGAGCAGTACTTC
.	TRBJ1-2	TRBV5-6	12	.	CASTQTNYGYTF	TGTGCCAGCACACAAACTAACTATGGCTACACCTTC
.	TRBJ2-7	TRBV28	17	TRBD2	CASSLYSGGVFQVEQYF	TGTGCCAGCAGTTTATACAGCGGGGGAGTCTTTCAGGTCGAGCAGTACTTC
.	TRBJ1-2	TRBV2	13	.	CASSLTGSVGYTF	TGTGCCAGCAGTCTAACAGGGTCGGTTGGCTACACCTTC
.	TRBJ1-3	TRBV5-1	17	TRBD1	CASSSGTGGASGNTIYF	TGCGCCAGCAGTTCCGGCACAGGGGGCGCGAGTGGAAACACCATATATTTT
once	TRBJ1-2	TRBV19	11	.	CASRFAGGYTF	TGTGCCAGTAGATTCGCAGGGGGCTACACCTTC
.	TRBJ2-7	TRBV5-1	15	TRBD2	CASSLVAGASYEQYF	TGCGCCAGCAGCTTGGTAGCGGGAGCCTCCTACGAGCAGTACTTC
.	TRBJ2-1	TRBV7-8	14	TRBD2	CASSFSSGGGEQFF	TGTGCCAGCAGCTTTTCTAGCGGAGGCGGTGAGCAGTTCTTC
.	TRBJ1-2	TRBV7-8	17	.	CASSLGDTGILNYGYTF	TGTGCCAGCAGCTTGGGTGATACAGGGATTTTAAACTATGGCTACACCTTC
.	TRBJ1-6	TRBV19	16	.	CASSETDSSSNSPLHF	TGTGCCAGTAGCGAGACGGACAGCTCGTCGAATTCACCCCTCCACTTT
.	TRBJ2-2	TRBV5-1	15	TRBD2	CASSLAGGITGELFF	TGCGCCAGCAGCCTAGCGGGAGGAATTACCGGGGAGCTGTTTTTT
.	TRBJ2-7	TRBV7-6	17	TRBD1	CASSLGTARTGVGEQYF	TGTGCCAGCAGCTTAGGGACAGCGCGGACAGGTGTAGGCGAGCAGTACTTC
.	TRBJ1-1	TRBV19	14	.	CASRAPGSLTEAFF	TGTGCCAGTAGGGCCCCAGGGTCCCTTACTGAAGCTTTCTTT
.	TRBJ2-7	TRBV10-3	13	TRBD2	CAIRGLAGDEQYF	TGTGCCATCAGGGGACTAGCGGGAGACGAGCAGTACTTC
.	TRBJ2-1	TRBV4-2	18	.	CASSQIKAPQREYNEQFF	TGTGCCAGCAGCCAAATAAAGGCTCCCCAGCGAGAGTACAATGAGCAGTTCTTC
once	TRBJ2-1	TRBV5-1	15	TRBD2	CASSSGLDSYNEQFF	TGCGCCAGCAGCTCGGGACTAGACTCCTACAATGAGCAGTTCTTC
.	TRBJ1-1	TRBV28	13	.	CASSLGFDTTAFF	TGTGCCAGCAGTTTAGGTTTTGACACGACAGCTTTCTTT
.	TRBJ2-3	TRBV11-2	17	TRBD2	CASSLGRLAGSGDTQYF	TGTGCCAGCAGCTTAGGACGTCTAGCGGGATCGGGAGATACGCAGTATTTT
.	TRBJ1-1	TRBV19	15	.	CASTSSGRGNTEAFF	TGTGCCAGTACCTCGTCGGGCAGGGGGAACACTGAAGCTTTCTTT
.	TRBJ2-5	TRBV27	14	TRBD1	CASSSDRGGETQYF	TGTGCCAGCAGTTCGGACAGGGGGGGTGAGACCCAGTACTTC